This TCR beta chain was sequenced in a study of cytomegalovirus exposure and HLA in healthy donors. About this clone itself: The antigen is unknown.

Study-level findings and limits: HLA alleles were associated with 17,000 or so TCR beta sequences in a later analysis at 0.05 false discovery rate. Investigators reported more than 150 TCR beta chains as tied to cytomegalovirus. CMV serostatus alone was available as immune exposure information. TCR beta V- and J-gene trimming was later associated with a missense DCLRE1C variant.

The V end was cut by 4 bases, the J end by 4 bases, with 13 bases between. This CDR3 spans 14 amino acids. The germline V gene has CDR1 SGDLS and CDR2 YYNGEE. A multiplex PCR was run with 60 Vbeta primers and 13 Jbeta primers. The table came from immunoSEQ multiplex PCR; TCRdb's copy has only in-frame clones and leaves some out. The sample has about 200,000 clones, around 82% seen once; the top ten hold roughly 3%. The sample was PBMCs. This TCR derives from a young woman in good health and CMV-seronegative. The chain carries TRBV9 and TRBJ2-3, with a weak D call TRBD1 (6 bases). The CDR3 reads CASSPAGAPDTQYF. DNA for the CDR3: TGTGCCAGCAGCCCTGCAGGGGCTCCAGATACGCAGTATTTT.